This entry lists 26 T cell receptor beta chains sequenced from one sample in a study of blood T cell repertoires in COVID-19. The repertoire was sequenced with immunoSEQ multiplex PCR; TCRdb's copy has only in-frame clones and lacks some. The sample has hundreds of thousands of clones; approximately 88% are singletons. Sequencing input: PBMCs or T cells enriched from blood (not recorded which). All receptors come from a woman in her thirties who had recovered from COVID-19.

The chain employs TRBV27 and TRBJ2-5, with 13 bases identical to TRBD2. The CDR3 sequence is 16 residues long. The germline V gene has CDR1 MNHEY and CDR2 SMNVEV (reference sequence). The V and J ends lost 5 bases and 4 bases, in that order; junction bases with no gene match: 7. The CDR3 sequence: CASSHGTSGIGETQYF. In DNA form, the CDR3 reads TGTGCCAGCAGTCACGGGACTAGCGGGATTGGAGAGACCCAGTACTTC.

This clone has just one count. The CDR3 nucleotides read TGTGCCAGCAGCCGCGGGGGGGTGAACACTGAAGCTTTCTTT. It yields the protein CASSRGGVNTEAFF. V gene TRBV11-3 combines with J gene TRBJ1-1; weak D call: TRBD1 (5 bases). Trimming took 5 bases from V and 0 from J, leaving 10 bases between them. CDR3 size: 14 residues. Germline CDR1 is SGHNT and CDR2 is YENEEA.

The chain links TRBV19 to TRBJ1-1; 8 bases agree with TRBD1. The CDR3 runs to 15 residues. The trim removed 9 bases at V and 5 bases at J, leaving 14 bases unmatched. Germline assignment: CDR1 LNHDA and CDR2 SQIVND (reference sequence). The chain's CDR3 is CASQGALGRTTEAFF. For the CDR3, the DNA is TGTGCCAGCCAGGGGGCTTTAGGGAGGACGACTGAAGCTTTCTTT.

The genes are TRBV28 and TRBJ2-7, with D perhaps matching TRBD2 (6 bases). The CDR3 spans 14 residues. In germline, CDR1 is MDHEN, CDR2 SYDVKM. The V gene lost 5 bases and the J gene lost 6 bases, with 17 bases spanning the gap. The CDR3: CASSPSGTPTEQYF. The DNA for the CDR3 is TGTGCCAGCAGTCCCTCCGGGACTCCCACCGAGCAGTACTTC.

The chain uses TRBV19 and TRBJ1-1; D unclear. The CDR3 covers 13 residues. CDR1 is LNHDA, CDR2 SQIVND, per germline (reference sequence). The germline V and J ends were trimmed by 2 bases and 3 bases, with 7 bases remaining between them. This CDR3 is CASSISVHTEAFF. CDR3 sequence (DNA): TGTGCCAGTAGTATATCGGTACACACTGAAGCTTTCTTT.

This clone has a single count. The V call is TRBV27, the J call TRBJ1-6; 8 nucleotides match TRBD1. The CDR3 runs to 15 residues. V dropped 3 bases and J dropped 9; count of bases not matched to a gene: 7. Germline V CDR1 and CDR2: MNHEY, SMNVEV (reference sequence). CDR3 amino acids: CASSLGGTGRSPLHF. CDR3 nucleotide sequence: TGTGCCAGCAGTTTGGGGGGGACAGGACGTTCACCCCTCCACTTT.

The chain couples TRBV5-8 to TRBJ2-7, with TRBD1 identical over 10 bases. Trimming cost V 1 base and J 4 bases; bases outside gene matches: 2. This CDR3 region has 14 residues. Germline lookup yields CDR1 SGHTS and CDR2 YDEGEE. The CDR3 protein is CASSLRQGAYEQYF. DNA of the CDR3: TGTGCCAGCAGCTTGAGACAGGGGGCGTACGAGCAGTACTTC.

V and J are TRBV23-1 and TRBJ2-3; D is undetermined. TRBV23-1 is identified as an open reading frame with a role that is uncertain. With 4 bases removed from V and 0 bases from J, the gap between germline ends came to 17 bases. CDR3 length: 17 residues. For the CDR3, the DNA is TGCGCCAGCAGTCGGAGTTCCCGGGTCCCCAGCACAGATACGCAGTATTTT. Translated: CASSRSSRVPSTDTQYF.

The V gene is TRBV6-5, the J gene TRBJ2-5; a weak D match, TRBD2 (5 bases). The CDR3 is 14 residues long. Trimming removed 6 bases from V and 4 bases from J, with 15 bases in between. Looked up from germline, CDR1 is MNHEY and CDR2 is SVGAGI. Here the CDR3 reads CASRRTGMGETQYF. The CDR3 DNA sequence: TGTGCCAGCAGGCGGACGGGGATGGGAGAGACCCAGTACTTC.

V gene TRBV4-1 combines with J gene TRBJ2-1; D is unresolved. V was shortened by 1 base and J by 10 bases, with 11 bases between the two germline ends. This CDR3 has 13 amino acids. In germline, CDR1 is MGHRA, CDR2 YSYEKL. The CDR3 nucleotides read TGCGCCAGCAGCCAAGGAGGTCCCATGGAGCAGTTCTTC. Residues: CASSQGGPMEQFF.

The chain is built from TRBV19 and TRBJ1-5, with D unclear. V gave up 4 bases and J gave up 9 bases, with 13 bases separating them. This CDR3 has 13 amino acids. The V gene's germline CDR1 is LNHDA and CDR2 SQIVND (reference sequence). This chain's CDR3 is CASSRAGLPPQHF. The CDR3 region has the DNA TGTGCCAGTAGTAGGGCAGGCCTTCCGCCCCAGCATTTT.

The chain uses TRBV30 and TRBJ1-2; D is possibly TRBD1 (5 bases). This CDR3 contains 15 residues. Trimming removed 0 bases at V and 6 bases at J, with 17 bases between. Germline assignment: CDR1 GTSNPN and CDR2 SVGIG (reference sequence). The CDR3 protein is CAWSVPEVSGNGYTF. CDR3 nucleotide sequence: TGTGCCTGGAGTGTACCAGAAGTGTCAGGGAATGGCTACACCTTC.

The gene calls are TRBV11-2 and TRBJ1-4, with 9 bases matching TRBD1. Germline assignment: CDR1 SGHAT and CDR2 FQNNGV. There are 14 residues in the CDR3. The trim removed 5 bases at V and 8 bases at J, leaving 6 bases unmatched. CDR3 loop: CASSHGQGWEKLFF. The DNA for the CDR3 is TGTGCCAGCAGCCACGGACAGGGGTGGGAAAAACTGTTTTTT.

The rearrangement uses TRBV5-6 and TRBJ1-2; 7 bases align to TRBD1. Germline values: CDR1 SGHDT, CDR2 YYEEEE. V lost 1 base and J lost 14; bases outside the gene matches: 8. This CDR3 has 12 amino acids. CDR3 DNA: TGTGCCAGCAGCTTGAAACGGGGACAGAGGACCTTC. This gives the protein CASSLKRGQRTF. The full variable domain, completed using reference TRBV5-6 and TRBJ1-2, is DAGVTQSPTHLIKTRGQQVTLRCSPKSGHDTVSWYQQALGQGPQFIFQYYEEEERQRGNFPDRFSGHQFPNYSSELNVNALLLGDSALYLCASSLKRGQRTFGSGTRLTVV.

The chain is built from TRBV18 and TRBJ2-7; D is ambiguous. The germline V and J ends were trimmed by 4 bases and 6 bases, with 19 bases remaining between them. The CDR3 has 15 residues. In germline, CDR1 is KGHSH, CDR2 LQKENI. CDR3 nucleotide sequence: TGTGCCAGCTCACTTTTACAGAGACCCACGAGCGAGCAGTACTTC. Amino acid sequence: CASSLLQRPTSEQYF.

This clone appeared a single time. This sequence joins TRBV19 and TRBJ2-1; 8 nucleotides line up with TRBD2. The J segment lost 2 bases and the V segment lost 1 base, leaving 7 bases of the junction unmatched. The CDR3 is 17 residues long. The germline gives CDR1 LNHDA, CDR2 SQIVND (reference sequence). CDR3 bases: TGTGCCAGTAGTATAGGAGGTCTCGGGGGGGCCTACAATGAGCAGTTCTTC. Amino acids: CASSIGGLGGAYNEQFF.

In regard to this clone: Different DNA sequences within this sample yield the same CDR3. This chain joins TRBV27 and TRBJ1-1; no clear D. Germline V lookup: CDR1 MNHEY, CDR2 SMNVEV (reference sequence). Trimming pared 0 bases from V and 2 bases from J, leaving 7 bases between. This CDR3 has 14 amino acids. Written as DNA, the CDR3 is TGTGCCAGCAGTTTATCCGCAGGCAACACTGAAGCTTTCTTT. Translating gives CASSLSAGNTEAFF.

The genes are TRBV9 and TRBJ2-3, with 8 bases aligning to TRBD2. The V gene end was trimmed by 3 bases and the J gene end by 4 bases; junction bases not matched to a gene: 1. CDR1 is SGDLS, CDR2 YYNGEE, per germline. CDR3 length equals 13 residues. CDR3 sequence (DNA): TGTGCCAGCAGCGAGGGACTAGCAGATACGCAGTATTTT. It specifies CASSEGLADTQYF.

J is TRBJ2-7 and V is TRBV28; 8 bases agree with TRBD2. V shed 5 bases and J 6 bases; nucleotides not matched to a gene: 12. Germline values: CDR1 MDHEN, CDR2 SYDVKM. There are 15 residues in the CDR3. This chain's CDR3 is CASSGTRLVGIEQYF. The DNA of the CDR3 is TGTGCCAGCAGTGGGACTAGACTAGTCGGGATCGAGCAGTACTTC.

The chain joins TRBV6-2 or TRBV6-3 to TRBJ2-7; TRBD1 is a possible D gene (5 bases). The CDR3 is 16 residues long. V was cut by 2 bases and J by 2 bases, with 16 bases left in between. The germline gives CDR1 MNHEY, CDR2 SVGEGT. The chain's CDR3 is CASSYPTWQGTYEQYF. The CDR3 region has the DNA TGTGCCAGCAGTTACCCGACATGGCAGGGCACCTACGAGCAGTACTTC.

The chain couples TRBV5-6 to TRBJ2-7; 11 nucleotides align to TRBD2. This CDR3 is 18 amino acids long. Germline CDR1 reads SGHDT; CDR2 reads YYEEEE. The V gene end was trimmed by 3 bases and the J gene end by 2 bases; junction bases not matched to a gene: 13. CDR3 bases: TGTGCCAGCAGCTACATGATACTAGCGGGAGATTGGGCCTACGAGCAGTACTTC. It encodes CASSYMILAGDWAYEQYF.

This clone was counted a few times. This chain joins TRBV27 and TRBJ2-2; TRBD2 matches 8 bases. The CDR3 runs 13 residues. The J segment lost 7 bases and the V segment lost 10 bases, leaving 8 bases of the junction unmatched. Per germline, CDR1 MNHEY and CDR2 SMNVEV (reference sequence). The CDR3 sequence: CATHKTSGGELFF. The CDR3 nucleotides read TGTGCCACCCATAAAACTAGCGGCGGGGAGCTGTTTTTT.

The rearrangement uses TRBV5-1 and TRBJ1-2; 12 nucleotides align to TRBD1. CDR3 length: 19 residues. The V and J ends lost 0 bases and 4 bases, in that order; junction bases with no gene match: 13. The germline CDR1 and CDR2 sequences are SGHRS and YFSETQ. The CDR3 coding sequence is TGCGCCAGCAGCTTGGTCGATCCGGGACAGGGGGCGCCAGGCTATGGCTACACCTTC. This codes for CASSLVDPGQGAPGYGYTF.

V gene TRBV27 combines with J gene TRBJ1-4; possible D gene TRBD1, 6 bases. CDR1 MNHEY and CDR2 SMNVEV come from the germline V gene (reference sequence). Trimming removed 6 bases at V and 8 bases at J, with 25 bases between. The CDR3 has 17 amino acids. The CDR3 region has the DNA TGTGCCAGCAGCCGTCCACTAAGGACAGATTCGGCGGAAAAACTGTTTTTT. It specifies CASSRPLRTDSAEKLFF.

V is TRBV28 and J is TRBJ1-2, with D perhaps TRBD1 (5 bases). Trimming took off 4 bases at V and 8 bases at J, with 14 bases between the two ends. From germline, CDR1 is MDHEN and CDR2 SYDVKM. This CDR3 has 13 residues. CDR3 sequence (DNA): TGTGCCAGCAGTTACCCCGGGGCGGGGGGCTACACCTTC. This encodes CASSYPGAGGYTF.

The DNA of the CDR3 is TGTGCCAGCAGCCCAACAGGGATTAGTTACACAGATACGCAGTATTTT. Translating gives CASSPTGISYTDTQYF. The chain recombines TRBV27 with TRBJ2-3; a weak D match, TRBD1 (6 bases). With 6 bases removed from V and 2 bases from J, the gap between germline ends came to 18 bases. The CDR3 covers 16 residues. Per germline, CDR1 MNHEY and CDR2 SMNVEV (reference sequence).